The 6 T cell receptor beta chains below all came from one sample that was sequenced in a study of Graves' ophthalmopathy and Graves' hyperthyroidism. Amplification from RNA transcripts yielded the TCR beta CDR3 regions. Investigators did first-round RT-PCR with HTBI primers, then second-round multiplex PCR. TCRdb reanalysed the multiplex PCR reads using MiXCR and keeps one entry per CDR3 protein. The data show about 700,000 distinct CDR3 sequences, with over 40% seen just once and more than 2.5% held by the top ten. Sequencing input: peripheral blood. These receptors came from an adult man with Graves' ophthalmopathy.

This clonotype was seen repeatedly, ten times or more. V usage is TRBV2 and J usage is TRBJ2-5, with 11 nucleotides matching TRBD2. Germline V lookup: CDR1 SNHLY, CDR2 FYNNEI. CDR3 length equals 16 residues. The trim removed 5 bases at V and 5 bases at J, leaving 10 bases unmatched. The CDR3 bases are TGTGCCAGCAGTAAAAATAGCGGGGGGGCCGTTGAGACCCAGTACTTC. It translates to CASSKNSGGAVETQYF.

This clonotype was found once. The chain combines TRBV4-1 with TRBJ1-5; D unclear. Germline V gene lookup returns CDR1 MGHRA and CDR2 YSYEKL. V was pared by 4 bases and J by 7 bases, with 11 bases between. The CDR3 covers 13 residues. The CDR3 protein is CASSPLFGQPQHF. The CDR3 bases are TGCGCCAGCAGCCCACTATTTGGACAGCCCCAGCATTTT.

Ten or more counts support this clonotype. The chain has TRBV15 and TRBJ2-7; 9 bases align to TRBD1. Germline lookup yields CDR1 LNHNV and CDR2 YYDKDF (reference sequence). The J segment lost 5 bases and the V segment lost 6 bases, leaving 11 bases of the junction unmatched. The CDR3 is 15 amino acids. The CDR3 nucleotides read TGTGCCACCAGACTTACCGGGACAGGGTTCGACGAGCAGTACTTC. Encoded protein: CATRLTGTGFDEQYF.

This clonotype was seen many times. The CDR3 bases are TGTGCCAGCAGCTTACAAGGACATTATAATTCACCCCTCCACTTT. This encodes CASSLQGHYNSPLHF. The chain combines TRBV7-9 with TRBJ1-6, with D maybe TRBD1 (5 bases). V was trimmed by 2 bases and J by 4 bases, leaving 9 bases between them. Germline-derived CDR1 and CDR2 are SEHNR and FQNEAQ (reference sequence). The CDR3 has 15 amino acids.

This clonotype was detected ten times or more. The chain has TRBV15 and TRBJ1-6; no reliable D call. In germline, CDR1 is LNHNV, CDR2 YYDKDF (reference sequence). V lost 5 bases, J lost 10 bases, and 12 bases lay in between. The CDR3 length is 13 residues. The CDR3 protein is CATSGRHHSPLHF. In nucleotides, the CDR3 is TGTGCCACCAGCGGGAGACACCACTCACCCCTCCACTTT.

This clonotype was detected a few times. The chain recombines TRBV12-3 or TRBV12-4 with TRBJ1-5; no clear D gene. Trimming removed 3 bases at V and 4 bases at J, with 10 bases between. The CDR3 is made up of 14 amino acids. In DNA form, the CDR3 reads TGTGCCAGCAGTTTGTCGGCAGCTAATCAGCCCCAGCATTTT. Amino acid sequence: CASSLSAANQPQHF.